This paragraph covers one TCR beta chain sequence. The antigen is undetermined. Different KT2-to-PBMC ratios were created with a constant PBMC count. The sample comes from a study of quantifying T cell responses using KT2 cells. In the study overall: Reverse transcription used primers in the TCR alpha and beta constant regions. A predetermined fluorescence threshold ended the second PCR, run as a qPCR. Study-wide points: Very high KT2 spike-in numbers caused saturation in KT2 sequence detection. At about one KT2 cell per 100,000 PBMC, KT2 sequences were still detected.

The V segment lost 1 base and the J segment 2 bases; nucleotides outside the gene matches: 9. Germline V lookup: CDR1 LGHNA, CDR2 YNFKEQ. The CDR3 extends over 17 amino acids. An oligo carrying a UMI was ligated to the cDNA 3' end. An equimolar mix of RC1.1 and RC1.2 primed the beta chain across TRBC1 and TRBC2. Using its own MiXCR run on the UMI-ligation and nested PCR reads, TCRdb lists one record per CDR3 protein. The table has tens of thousands of distinct CDR3 sequences, 10% to 13% seen once. The receptor's source is a human donor. The sequencing sample was made of PBMCs spiked with cells of the T cell clone KT2. This sequence joins TRBV4-2 and TRBJ1-1; 8 positions agree with TRBD1. The CDR3 loop is CASSQGVTGGFNTEAFF. CDR3 DNA sequence: TGTGCCAGCAGCCAAGGCGTAACAGGGGGTTTCAACACTGAAGCTTTCTTT.